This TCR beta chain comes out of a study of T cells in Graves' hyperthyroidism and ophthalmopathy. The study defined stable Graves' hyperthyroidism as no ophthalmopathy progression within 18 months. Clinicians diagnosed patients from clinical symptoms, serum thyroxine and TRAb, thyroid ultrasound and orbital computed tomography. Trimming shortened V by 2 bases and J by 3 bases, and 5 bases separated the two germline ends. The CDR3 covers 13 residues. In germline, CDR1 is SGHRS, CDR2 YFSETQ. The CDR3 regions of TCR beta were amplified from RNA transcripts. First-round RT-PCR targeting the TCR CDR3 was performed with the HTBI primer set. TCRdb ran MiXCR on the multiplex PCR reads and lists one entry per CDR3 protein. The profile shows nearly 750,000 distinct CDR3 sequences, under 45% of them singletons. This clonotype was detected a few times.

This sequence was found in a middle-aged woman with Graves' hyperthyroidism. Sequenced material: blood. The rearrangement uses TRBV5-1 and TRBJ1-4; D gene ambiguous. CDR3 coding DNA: TGCGCCAGCAGCTTCCGAGCTAATGAAAAACTGTTTTTT. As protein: CASSFRANEKLFF. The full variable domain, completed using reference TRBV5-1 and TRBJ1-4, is KAGVTQTPRYLIKTRGQQVTLSCSPISGHRSVSWYQQTPGQGLQFLFEYFSETQRNKGNFPGRFSGRQFSNSRSEMNVSTLELGDSALYLCASSFRANEKLFFGSGTQLSVL.